These T cell receptor beta chains were read from a single sample in a study of CD8 T cells in ankylosing spondylitis. A single record per CDR3 protein comes from TCRdb applying MiXCR to the 5' RACE reads. The sample records around 540,000 distinct CDR3 sequences, roughly an eighth being singletons. The sequenced material came from blood, either unsorted or a sorted T cell fraction (not recorded which). Receptor source: a male donor with ankylosing spondylitis. Both conserved end residues are part of each CDR3. The D gene is left open where the match is weak. Clone size is not always given. Where it is, it says once, few, many or a class for expanded clones.

d_gene: NA
j_gene: TRBJ1-2
abundance: NA
v_gene: TRBV20-1
CDR3nt: TGCTGTGCCGACCCTAGCGGGCAGGGTGTGATCTATGGCTACACCTTC
CDR3aa: CCADPSGQGVIYGYTF

d_gene: TRBD1
j_gene: TRBJ2-7
abundance: few
v_gene: TRBV2
CDR3nt: TGTGCCAGCAGTGGAGATCGGGACAGGCAGTACTTC
CDR3aa: CASSGDRDRQYF

d_gene: TRBD1
j_gene: TRBJ1-2
abundance: NA
v_gene: TRBV20-1
CDR3nt: TGCAGTGCTAGCGGGGACAGCAAAGGGGCTAACTATGGCTACACCTTC
CDR3aa: CSASGDSKGANYGYTF

d_gene: NA
j_gene: TRBJ1-1
abundance: few
v_gene: TRBV7-9
CDR3nt: TGTGCCAGCAGCTTAATCCAGGGCTGGACTGAAGCTTTCTTT
CDR3aa: CASSLIQGWTEAFF

d_gene: TRBD1
j_gene: TRBJ1-2
abundance: few
v_gene: TRBV12-3/TRBV12-4
CDR3nt: TGTGCCAGCAGTCCCACAGGAGGGACAGGGGCTGGCTACACCTTC
CDR3aa: CASSPTGGTGAGYTF

d_gene: NA
j_gene: TRBJ2-2
abundance: few
v_gene: TRBV11-2
CDR3nt: TGTGCCAGCAGCGCATGGGAGACGATCGGCGGGGAGCTGTTTTTT
CDR3aa: CASSAWETIGGELFF

d_gene: NA
j_gene: TRBJ1-6
abundance: few
v_gene: TRBV7-9
CDR3nt: TGTGCCAGCAGCTTTAGCGCCAGCTCCTATAATTCACCCCTCCACTTT
CDR3aa: CASSFSASSYNSPLHF

d_gene: TRBD2
j_gene: TRBJ2-7
abundance: NA
v_gene: TRBV20-1
CDR3nt: TGCAGTGCTAGAGCAGCGGGAGGGCCCTACGAGCAGTACTTC
CDR3aa: CSARAAGGPYEQYF

d_gene: NA
j_gene: TRBJ2-1
abundance: few
v_gene: TRBV12-3/TRBV12-4
CDR3nt: TGTGCCAGCACCGAATACCCTGGAAATGAGCAGTTCTTC
CDR3aa: CASTEYPGNEQFF

d_gene: TRBD1
j_gene: TRBJ1-1
abundance: NA
v_gene: TRBV12-3/TRBV12-4
CDR3nt: TGTGCCAGCAGGGACAGGGTGTTAAACATGAACACTGAAGCTTTCTTT
CDR3aa: CASRDRVLNMNTEAFF

d_gene: NA
j_gene: TRBJ2-3
abundance: many
v_gene: TRBV25-1
CDR3nt: TGTGCCAGCAGTGACCCTAGTCGTGTGGTTACGCAGTATTTT
CDR3aa: CASSDPSRVVTQYF

d_gene: TRBD1
j_gene: TRBJ2-5
abundance: many
v_gene: TRBV28
CDR3nt: TGTGCCAGCAGTCAACAGGGGGCTGGAGAGACCCAGTACTTC
CDR3aa: CASSQQGAGETQYF

d_gene: NA
j_gene: TRBJ2-3
abundance: many
v_gene: TRBV7-8
CDR3nt: TGTGCCAGCAGCTTGGTCTTCTACACAGATACGCAGTATTTT
CDR3aa: CASSLVFYTDTQYF

d_gene: NA
j_gene: TRBJ2-3
abundance: many
v_gene: TRBV5-1
CDR3nt: TGCGCCAGCAGCTTGGTCGGTTTCGGCACAGATACGCAGTATTTT
CDR3aa: CASSLVGFGTDTQYF

d_gene: TRBD2
j_gene: TRBJ2-1
abundance: few
v_gene: TRBV10-1
CDR3nt: TGCGCCAGCAGTGACAGCGGGAGGCAGCATGAGCAGTTCTTC
CDR3aa: CASSDSGRQHEQFF

d_gene: TRBD2
j_gene: TRBJ2-7
abundance: few
v_gene: TRBV12-3/TRBV12-4
CDR3nt: TGTGCCAGCAGTTTAGTCCTAGCGGGAGGAGGGTCCTACGAGCAGTACTTC
CDR3aa: CASSLVLAGGGSYEQYF

d_gene: NA
j_gene: TRBJ1-6
abundance: few
v_gene: TRBV5-1
CDR3nt: TGCGCCAGCAGCCCCACCCTGGGGGAGGATTCACCCCTCCACTTT
CDR3aa: CASSPTLGEDSPLHF

d_gene: NA
j_gene: TRBJ2-1
abundance: few
v_gene: TRBV12-3/TRBV12-4
CDR3nt: TGTGCCAGCACCCCGAGGGCCAATACTAATGAGCAGTTCTTC
CDR3aa: CASTPRANTNEQFF

d_gene: TRBD1
j_gene: TRBJ2-5
abundance: NA
v_gene: TRBV20-1
CDR3nt: TGCAGTGCTCCGATCATACAGGGGGTAGAGACCCAGTACTTC
CDR3aa: CSAPIIQGVETQYF

d_gene: NA
j_gene: TRBJ2-5
abundance: few
v_gene: TRBV3-1
CDR3nt: TGTGCCAGCAGCCAACCGAGGGGGACGGTGCAAGAGACCCAGTACTTC
CDR3aa: CASSQPRGTVQETQYF

d_gene: TRBD1
j_gene: TRBJ2-2
abundance: few
v_gene: TRBV24-1
CDR3nt: TGTGCCACCAGTGACCGTCCCGGGACAGGGAACACCGGGGAGCTGTTTTTT
CDR3aa: CATSDRPGTGNTGELFF

d_gene: NA
j_gene: TRBJ1-5
abundance: NA
v_gene: TRBV2
CDR3nt: TGTGCCAGCAGTGCGGGGCATAAAGATCAGCCCCAGCATTTT
CDR3aa: CASSAGHKDQPQHF

d_gene: TRBD2
j_gene: TRBJ2-5
abundance: many
v_gene: TRBV29-1
CDR3nt: TGCAGCGTCGAAGCGGGAGAAGAGACCCAGTACTTC
CDR3aa: CSVEAGEETQYF

d_gene: NA
j_gene: TRBJ2-3
abundance: few
v_gene: TRBV5-6
CDR3nt: TGTGCCAGCAGCTTGGTCGGCACAGGCACAGATACGCAGTATTTT
CDR3aa: CASSLVGTGTDTQYF

d_gene: NA
j_gene: TRBJ2-7
abundance: NA
v_gene: TRBV12-3/TRBV12-4
CDR3nt: TGTGCCAGCAGTGTTCTAACCGGGACACCTAACTACGAGCAGTACTTC
CDR3aa: CASSVLTGTPNYEQYF

d_gene: NA
j_gene: TRBJ2-1
abundance: many
v_gene: TRBV5-1
CDR3nt: TGCGCCAGCAGCTTGGCGATCGGTGACAATGAGCAGTTCTTC
CDR3aa: CASSLAIGDNEQFF

d_gene: NA
j_gene: TRBJ1-6
abundance: NA
v_gene: TRBV27
CDR3nt: TGTGCCAGCAGGTTAGAGGGATGGTCCTATAATTCACCCCTCCACTTT
CDR3aa: CASRLEGWSYNSPLHF

d_gene: TRBD2
j_gene: TRBJ2-3
abundance: NA
v_gene: TRBV20-1
CDR3nt: TGCAGTGCTAGCATACTAGCGCCCGCAGATACGCAGTATTTT
CDR3aa: CSASILAPADTQYF

d_gene: NA
j_gene: TRBJ2-5
abundance: few
v_gene: TRBV11-2
CDR3nt: TGTGCCAGCAGCCAAGAGGCAGAGACCCAGTACTTC
CDR3aa: CASSQEAETQYF

d_gene: NA
j_gene: TRBJ2-3
abundance: once
v_gene: TRBV7-2
CDR3nt: TGTGCCAGCAGCTTAGCCCGGGGGACCACAGATACGCAGTATTTT
CDR3aa: CASSLARGTTDTQYF

d_gene: NA
j_gene: TRBJ1-5
abundance: few
v_gene: TRBV3-1
CDR3nt: TGTGCCAGCAGCCAAGGGGATCAGCCCCAGCATTTT
CDR3aa: CASSQGDQPQHF

d_gene: NA
j_gene: TRBJ2-3
abundance: few
v_gene: TRBV20-1
CDR3nt: TGCAGTGCTTCCGTCCCTGGGGCAGGAAACACAGATACGCAGTATTTT
CDR3aa: CSASVPGAGNTDTQYF

d_gene: TRBD1
j_gene: TRBJ2-2
abundance: NA
v_gene: TRBV29-1
CDR3nt: TGCAGCGTGACAGGGGGAGAGAACACCGGGGAGCTGTTTTTT
CDR3aa: CSVTGGENTGELFF

d_gene: TRBD2
j_gene: TRBJ2-3
abundance: few
v_gene: TRBV7-2
CDR3nt: TGTGCCAGCAGCTCTGAGCCGGGACTAGCGGCGACAGATACGCAGTATTTT
CDR3aa: CASSSEPGLAATDTQYF

d_gene: TRBD2
j_gene: TRBJ2-2
abundance: NA
v_gene: TRBV5-1
CDR3nt: TGCGCCAGCAGCGTTCTAGCGGGAGGAAACACCGGGGAGCTGTTTTTT
CDR3aa: CASSVLAGGNTGELFF

d_gene: TRBD1
j_gene: TRBJ1-2
abundance: NA
v_gene: TRBV7-2
CDR3nt: TGTGCCAGCAGCTTAGTCAGGGGGACCTATGGCTACACCTTC
CDR3aa: CASSLVRGTYGYTF

d_gene: NA
j_gene: TRBJ2-1
abundance: many
v_gene: TRBV5-5
CDR3nt: TGTGCCAGCAGCTTGGAGGCAGAAAGCTCCTACAATGAGCAGTTCTTC
CDR3aa: CASSLEAESSYNEQFF

d_gene: NA
j_gene: TRBJ2-2
abundance: many
v_gene: TRBV21-1
CDR3nt: TGTGCCAGCAATATCAAGGGGGACGGGACCGGGGAGCTGTTTTTT
CDR3aa: CASNIKGDGTGELFF

d_gene: NA
j_gene: TRBJ2-6
abundance: NA
v_gene: TRBV29-1
CDR3nt: TGCAGCGTTGAGTCTAGCTCTGGGGCCAACGTCCTGACTTTC
CDR3aa: CSVESSSGANVLTF

d_gene: NA
j_gene: TRBJ2-5
abundance: NA
v_gene: TRBV11-2
CDR3nt: TGTGCCAGCAGCTTATTGGGGTATGGCAGGGAGGTTGAAGAAGAGACCCAGTACTTC
CDR3aa: CASSLLGYGREVEEETQYF

d_gene: TRBD2
j_gene: TRBJ2-1
abundance: few
v_gene: TRBV29-1
CDR3nt: TGCAGCGTTGAGTACCGGGGGGACGGGTATGAGCAGTTCTTC
CDR3aa: CSVEYRGDGYEQFF

d_gene: NA
j_gene: TRBJ1-1
abundance: NA
v_gene: TRBV18
CDR3nt: TGTGCCAGCTCACTCTCCGGACAGACCACTGAAGCTTTCTTT
CDR3aa: CASSLSGQTTEAFF

d_gene: TRBD1
j_gene: TRBJ2-3
abundance: NA
v_gene: TRBV3-1
CDR3nt: TGTGCCAGCAGCCAAGACCGACAGGGTCATGGGTCAGATACGCAGTATTTT
CDR3aa: CASSQDRQGHGSDTQYF

d_gene: TRBD1
j_gene: TRBJ2-2
abundance: few
v_gene: TRBV27
CDR3nt: TGTGCCAGCAGCCTGGACAGGGGGAACCCCGGGGAGCTGTTTTTT
CDR3aa: CASSLDRGNPGELFF

d_gene: TRBD1
j_gene: TRBJ1-6
abundance: NA
v_gene: TRBV7-9
CDR3nt: TGTGCCAGCACCCGGACAGGGGATAATTCACCCCTCCACTTT
CDR3aa: CASTRTGDNSPLHF

d_gene: NA
j_gene: TRBJ1-5
abundance: few
v_gene: TRBV7-9
CDR3nt: TGTGCCAGCGGACCCGACACTAATCAGCCCCAGCATTTT
CDR3aa: CASGPDTNQPQHF

d_gene: TRBD2
j_gene: TRBJ2-3
abundance: few
v_gene: TRBV20-1
CDR3nt: TGCAGTGCCAGGAGCGGGAGAGGTACAGATACGCAGTATTTT
CDR3aa: CSARSGRGTDTQYF

d_gene: TRBD2
j_gene: TRBJ2-1
abundance: few
v_gene: TRBV20-1
CDR3nt: TGCAGTGCTAGAGATACGACTAGCGGGGACAATGAGCAGTTCTTC
CDR3aa: CSARDTTSGDNEQFF

d_gene: NA
j_gene: TRBJ1-2
abundance: NA
v_gene: TRBV5-6
CDR3nt: TGTGCCAGCAGCTTTTACCGTAACTATGGCTACACCTTC
CDR3aa: CASSFYRNYGYTF

d_gene: NA
j_gene: TRBJ1-5
abundance: many
v_gene: TRBV12-3/TRBV12-4
CDR3nt: TGTGCCAGCAGCCACAGACAGGTTAGCAATCAGCCCCAGCATTTT
CDR3aa: CASSHRQVSNQPQHF

d_gene: TRBD1
j_gene: TRBJ1-6
abundance: few
v_gene: TRBV7-9
CDR3nt: TGTGCCAGCAGCCCTAGGGGGGGACAGCGTAATTCACCCCTCCACTTT
CDR3aa: CASSPRGGQRNSPLHF

d_gene: NA
j_gene: TRBJ2-7
abundance: NA
v_gene: TRBV27
CDR3nt: TGTGCCAGCAGCCCTAGGAGGGGGTTAAACGAGCAGTACTTC
CDR3aa: CASSPRRGLNEQYF

d_gene: TRBD2
j_gene: TRBJ2-3
abundance: few
v_gene: TRBV9
CDR3nt: TGTGCCAGCAGCGTAGTGGCGGGAGGGCAGGCAGATACGCAGTATTTT
CDR3aa: CASSVVAGGQADTQYF

d_gene: NA
j_gene: TRBJ2-1
abundance: NA
v_gene: TRBV11-2
CDR3nt: TGTGCCAGCAGCTTGGCAGGGGAAAGCAATGAGCAGTTCTTC
CDR3aa: CASSLAGESNEQFF